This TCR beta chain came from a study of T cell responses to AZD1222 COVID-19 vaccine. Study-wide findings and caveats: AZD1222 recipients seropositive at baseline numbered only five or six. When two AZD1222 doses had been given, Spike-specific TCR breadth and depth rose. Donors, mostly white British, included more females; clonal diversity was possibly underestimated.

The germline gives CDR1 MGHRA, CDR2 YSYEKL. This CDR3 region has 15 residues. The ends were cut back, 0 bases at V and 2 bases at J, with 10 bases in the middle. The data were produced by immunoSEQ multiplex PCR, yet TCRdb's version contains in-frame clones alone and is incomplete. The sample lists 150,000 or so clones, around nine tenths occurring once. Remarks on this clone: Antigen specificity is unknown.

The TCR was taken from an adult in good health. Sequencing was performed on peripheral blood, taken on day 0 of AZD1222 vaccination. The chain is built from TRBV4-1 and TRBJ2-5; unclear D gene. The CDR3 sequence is CASSQDRNRQETQYF. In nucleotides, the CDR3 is TGCGCCAGCAGCCAAGATCGCAACAGACAAGAGACCCAGTACTTC.